What follows are 17 T cell receptor beta chains derived from one specimen sequenced in a study of T cell changes during pregnancy in multiple sclerosis. Data came from immunoSEQ multiplex PCR; TCRdb stores just in-frame clones and leaves some out. This table holds around 50,000 clones, approximately 90% found once. This specimen consisted of peripheral blood, obtained in the first trimester of pregnancy. The receptors shown here come from a female donor with multiple sclerosis, enrolled in a pregnancy study.

J is TRBJ2-2 and V is TRBV7-2; the D gene is possibly TRBD1 (5 bases). V lost 4 bases and J 6 bases, leaving 15 bases between the germline ends. This CDR3 contains 15 residues. CDR1 and CDR2 (germline): SGHTA, FQGNSA. The CDR3 coding sequence is TGTGCCAGCAGCTATAAAGGGGTTTCAGCCGGGGAGCTGTTTTTT. Amino acids: CASSYKGVSAGELFF.

This chain links TRBV28 with TRBJ2-2; D gene uncertain. V lost 1 base, J lost 5 bases, and 2 bases lay in between. CDR1 is MDHEN and CDR2 is SYDVKM in the germline V gene. The CDR3 is 12 amino acids. CDR3 region: CASSLLTGELFF. The CDR3 DNA is TGTGCCAGCAGTTTATTAACCGGGGAGCTGTTTTTT.

The chain combines TRBV18 with TRBJ1-2, with a weak D call TRBD1 (5 bases). The CDR3 has 18 residues. Germline V gives CDR1 KGHSH, CDR2 LQKENI. The V end lost 1 base, the J end lost 2 bases, and 20 bases lay between the germline ends. The CDR3: CASSPLIAGGGMNYGYTF. CDR3 bases: TGTGCCAGCTCACCACTTATTGCCGGCGGGGGGATGAACTATGGCTACACCTTC.

V is TRBV6-1 and J is TRBJ1-2, with a tentative D call TRBD1 (5 bases). The CDR3 loop spans 15 amino acids. Germline CDR1 is MNHNS and CDR2 is SASEGT. Trimming shortened V by 0 bases and J by 3 bases, and 11 bases separated the two germline ends. The CDR3 reads CASSEALGGDYGYTF. The CDR3 DNA reads as TGTGCCAGCAGTGAAGCTCTCGGAGGGGACTATGGCTACACCTTC.

The V gene is TRBV15, the J gene TRBJ1-5; a weak D match, TRBD1 (5 bases). Trimming pared 4 bases from V and 4 bases from J, leaving 11 bases between. There are 14 residues in the CDR3. CDR1 and CDR2 (germline): LNHNV, YYDKDF (reference sequence). This CDR3 reads CATSKGVLNQPQHF. CDR3 DNA: TGTGCCACCAGCAAAGGGGTTCTTAATCAGCCCCAGCATTTT.

Comment on this clone: Because the CDR3's place on the DNA is in doubt, the DNA is left out and the CDR3 is given as listed by TCRdb. The chain links TRBV5-1 to TRBJ2-3; the table's TRBD1 call for D was not verified on the DNA. The CDR3 spans 17 amino acids, including both terminal residues. Germline V gene lookup returns CDR1 SGHRS and CDR2 YFSETQ. CDR3 sequence: CASSLYSGQGSTDTQYF.

This chain's CDR3 is CASSVALDRGSPYGYTF. DNA for the CDR3: TGTGCCAGCAGCGTAGCCCTCGACAGGGGGTCGCCCTATGGCTACACCTTC. V gene TRBV9 combines with J gene TRBJ1-2; 9 positions agree with TRBD1. J lost 4 bases, V lost 0 bases, and 10 bases had no gene match. The CDR3 is 17 amino acids. CDR1 and CDR2 (germline): SGDLS, YYNGEE.

The chain links TRBV29-1 to TRBJ2-2; 12 nucleotides match TRBD2. The V and J ends lost 8 bases and 6 bases, in that order; junction bases with no gene match: 7. Germline V gene data show CDR1 as SQVTM and CDR2 as ANQGSEA. The CDR3 is 14 residues long. Written as DNA, the CDR3 is TGCAGCTTCCGACTAGCGGGGGTTGCCGGGGAGCTGTTTTTT. Its protein is CSFRLAGVAGELFF.

V usage is TRBV2 and J usage is TRBJ2-7, with 9 bases matching TRBD1. From germline, CDR1 is SNHLY and CDR2 FYNNEI. V shed 5 bases, J shed 2 bases, and the junction held 4 bases outside the gene matches. This CDR3 has 14 residues. This CDR3 is CASSRTGEAYEQYF. The CDR3 DNA reads TGTGCCAGCAGTAGGACAGGGGAAGCCTACGAGCAGTACTTC.

The V gene is TRBV4-1, the J gene TRBJ1-5; D not resolved. Germline CDR1 reads MGHRA; CDR2 reads YSYEKL. The CDR3 has 16 residues. The V end was cut by 0 bases, the J end by 1 base, with 10 bases between. CDR3 DNA: TGCGCCAGCAGCCAAGAAGTAACGAGGAGCAATCAGCCCCAGCATTTT. Protein: CASSQEVTRSNQPQHF.

J is TRBJ1-6 and V is TRBV6-6; the D is unclear. This CDR3 comprises 14 residues. V was cut by 4 bases and J by 9 bases, with 13 bases left in between. CDR1 MNHNY and CDR2 SVGAGI come from the germline V gene (reference sequence). This CDR3 is CASSLPMLSSPLHF. The CDR3 bases are TGTGCCAGCAGTTTACCAATGTTGAGTTCACCCCTCCACTTT.

This clone showed up just once. V is TRBV20-1 and J is TRBJ2-1; 8 bases match TRBD2. The trim removed 5 bases at V and 9 bases at J, leaving 3 bases unmatched. This CDR3 is built from 11 residues. The germline V gene has CDR1 DFQATT and CDR2 SNEGSKA (reference sequence). DNA of the CDR3: TGCAGTGCTCCAAGCGGGGGTGAGCAGTTCTTC. Translation: CSAPSGGEQFF.

V usage is TRBV11-2 and J usage is TRBJ1-6, with D perhaps matching TRBD1 (5 bases). CDR3 length equals 15 residues. V was shortened by 1 base and J by 8 bases, with 12 bases between the two germline ends. Looked up from germline, CDR1 is SGHAT and CDR2 is FQNNGV. The DNA of the CDR3 is TGTGCCAGCAGCTTAGTGTCCCAGGGCTATTCACCCCTCCACTTT. Translating it yields CASSLVSQGYSPLHF. Together with reference TRBV11-2 and TRBJ1-6, the CDR3 gives the full variable domain: EAGVAQSPRYKIIEKRQSVAFWCNPISGHATLYWYQQILGQGPKLLIQFQNNGVVDDSQLPKDRFSAERLKGVDSTLKIQPAKLEDSAVYLCASSLVSQGYSPLHFGNGTRLTVT.

The chain recombines TRBV6-5 with TRBJ1-1, with no clear D. The V end lost 0 bases, the J end lost 3 bases, and 14 bases lay between the germline ends. This CDR3 contains 16 residues. Germline CDR1 MNHEY, CDR2 SVGAGI. The CDR3: CASSYSTGKLDTEAFF. The DNA for the CDR3 is TGTGCCAGCAGTTACTCGACCGGGAAATTGGACACTGAAGCTTTCTTT.

The rearrangement uses TRBV7-8 and TRBJ2-3; 10 bases match TRBD2. Trimming at V came to 5 bases and at J to 2 bases, leaving 7 bases not matched to a gene. The CDR3 is made up of 16 amino acids. CDR1 is SGHVS, CDR2 FQNEAQ, per germline. This CDR3 reads CASSPSLAGVTDTQYF. The CDR3 DNA reads TGTGCCAGCAGCCCCTCGCTAGCGGGGGTCACAGATACGCAGTATTTT.

This clone was detected ten times or more. V gene TRBV7-2 combines with J gene TRBJ1-2, with D uncertain. Per the germline V gene, CDR1 is SGHTA and CDR2 is FQGNSA. Trimming took 2 bases from V and 6 from J, leaving 10 bases between them. The CDR3 is 13 amino acids. The CDR3 DNA is TGTGCCAGCAGCTTATGGGGAGGCCATGGCTACACCTTC. Translating gives CASSLWGGHGYTF.

This chain links TRBV6-1 with TRBJ2-7; tentatively, D is TRBD1 (6 bases). V shed 2 bases and J shed 1 base, with 12 bases lying between them. Per the germline V gene, CDR1 is MNHNS and CDR2 is SASEGT. The length of the CDR3 is 15 residues. The CDR3 DNA reads TGTGCCAGCAGTGAATATCAGGGGATTTCCTACGAGCAGTACTTC. Its protein product is CASSEYQGISYEQYF.